This T cell receptor (beta chain) was observed in a study of siplizumab effects on memory and regulatory T cells. This clone was detected once. Its specificity is not known. Study-wide results and caveats: Under siplizumab, alloreactive sequences traced to unstimulated CD4+ memory cells were significantly reduced. Both greater diversity than memory cells and a major contribution to the alloresponse seemed to characterize naive T cells.

TCRdb's table, derived via immunoSEQ multiplex PCR, lists solely in-frame clones and lacks some. The repertoire has 110,000 or so clones, about 92% of them found once; the top ten carry about 0.75%. Trimming cost V 5 bases and J 2 bases, with 16 bases left between them. This CDR3 region has 16 residues. Germline V lookup: CDR1 SEHNR, CDR2 FQNEAQ (reference sequence). The clonotype comes from a human donor in good health. The sequencing input was Tregs sorted from blood. The chain uses TRBV7-9 and TRBJ1-3, with D perhaps TRBD1 (6 bases). This CDR3 is CASSPQTGQAGNTIYF. CDR3 nucleotides: TGTGCCAGCAGCCCGCAGACAGGTCAGGCTGGAAACACCATATATTTT.